A selection of T cell receptor beta chains follows, all from one sample in a study of T cells in Graves' hyperthyroidism and ophthalmopathy. TCRdb called the multiplex PCR reads again in MiXCR, with one record for every CDR3 protein. The table lists about 400,000 distinct CDR3 sequences, 15% of them singletons. The sample taken for sequencing was blood. All receptors come from a woman younger than 45 with Graves' hyperthyroidism. Each CDR3 is given with its conserved first and last residue. Each record gives: V gene, D gene, J gene, clone size, CDR3 protein, CDR3 DNA. The D gene is left open where the match is weak. Not all rows give a size; the values are once, few, many and, for expanded clones, a class.

V gene: TRBV20-1; D gene: .; J gene: TRBJ1-4; clone size: .; CDR3 protein: CSATPSESNEKLFF; CDR3 DNA: TGCAGTGCTACACCCAGTGAGTCTAATGAAAAACTGTTTTTT
V gene: TRBV27; D gene: .; J gene: TRBJ2-6; clone size: many; CDR3 protein: CASSFGHSGANVLTF; CDR3 DNA: TGTGCCAGCAGTTTCGGTCACTCTGGGGCCAACGTCCTGACTTTC
V gene: TRBV27; D gene: .; J gene: TRBJ2-7; clone size: many; CDR3 protein: CASSLRRQRLYEQYF; CDR3 DNA: TGTGCCAGCAGTTTACGTCGACAGAGACTCTACGAGCAGTACTTC
V gene: TRBV7-8; D gene: .; J gene: TRBJ2-5; clone size: few; CDR3 protein: CASSRGTETQYF; CDR3 DNA: TGTGCCAGCAGCCGCGGGACGGAGACCCAGTACTTC
V gene: TRBV12-3/TRBV12-4; D gene: .; J gene: TRBJ2-7; clone size: .; CDR3 protein: CASSTGQSSYEQYF; CDR3 DNA: TGTGCCAGCAGTACTGGACAGAGCTCCTACGAGCAGTACTTC
V gene: TRBV24-1; D gene: TRBD1; J gene: TRBJ2-1; clone size: once; CDR3 protein: CATSDQPGQGINEQFF; CDR3 DNA: TGTGCCACCAGTGATCAACCGGGACAGGGGATCAATGAGCAGTTCTTC
V gene: TRBV9; D gene: .; J gene: TRBJ1-1; clone size: .; CDR3 protein: CASSVDGGRVNTEAFF; CDR3 DNA: TGTGCCAGCAGCGTAGATGGGGGGCGGGTGAACACTGAAGCTTTCTTT
V gene: TRBV2; D gene: TRBD2; J gene: TRBJ2-7; clone size: many; CDR3 protein: CASSERTSGTYEQYF; CDR3 DNA: TGTGCCAGCAGTGAAAGGACTAGCGGGACCTACGAGCAGTACTTC
V gene: TRBV28; D gene: .; J gene: TRBJ2-7; clone size: many; CDR3 protein: CASSLTLSSYEQYF; CDR3 DNA: TGTGCCAGCAGTTTGACACTAAGCTCCTACGAGCAGTACTTC
V gene: TRBV9; D gene: .; J gene: TRBJ2-1; clone size: .; CDR3 protein: CASSETLVGAEGDEQFF; CDR3 DNA: TGTGCCAGCAGCGAAACCTTAGTCGGAGCCGAAGGGGATGAGCAGTTCTTC
V gene: TRBV18; D gene: TRBD2; J gene: TRBJ2-7; clone size: many; CDR3 protein: CASSPASGSYEQYF; CDR3 DNA: TGTGCCAGCTCACCCGCTAGCGGATCTTACGAGCAGTACTTC
V gene: TRBV18; D gene: .; J gene: TRBJ2-5; clone size: few; CDR3 protein: CASSRGHSETQYF; CDR3 DNA: TGTGCCAGCTCAAGAGGACACTCGGAGACCCAGTACTTC
V gene: TRBV12-3/TRBV12-4; D gene: .; J gene: TRBJ1-5; clone size: .; CDR3 protein: CASTRESSNQPQHF; CDR3 DNA: TGTGCCAGCACCAGGGAGAGCAGCAATCAGCCCCAGCATTTT
V gene: TRBV14; D gene: .; J gene: TRBJ2-1; clone size: .; CDR3 protein: CASRGRSGYNEQFF; CDR3 DNA: TGTGCCAGCAGGGGACGTAGCGGCTACAATGAGCAGTTCTTC
V gene: TRBV20-1; D gene: TRBD2; J gene: TRBJ2-7; clone size: many; CDR3 protein: CSASASGSWGEQYF; CDR3 DNA: TGCAGTGCTAGTGCTAGCGGGAGTTGGGGCGAGCAGTACTTC
V gene: TRBV19; D gene: .; J gene: TRBJ2-1; clone size: .; CDR3 protein: CASKRVGAYNEQFF; CDR3 DNA: TGTGCCAGTAAGAGGGTGGGGGCCTACAATGAGCAGTTCTTC
V gene: TRBV28; D gene: .; J gene: TRBJ1-3; clone size: .; CDR3 protein: CASSLFQGFSGNTIYF; CDR3 DNA: TGTGCCAGCAGTTTATTTCAGGGTTTCTCTGGAAACACCATATATTTT
V gene: TRBV20-1; D gene: .; J gene: TRBJ2-7; clone size: many; CDR3 protein: CSARVADPYYEQYF; CDR3 DNA: TGCAGTGCTAGAGTTGCAGATCCCTACTACGAGCAGTACTTC
V gene: TRBV28; D gene: .; J gene: TRBJ2-7; clone size: many; CDR3 protein: CASSWAGISYEQYF; CDR3 DNA: TGTGCCAGCAGTTGGGCGGGAATTTCCTACGAGCAGTACTTC
V gene: TRBV6-1; D gene: TRBD1; J gene: TRBJ1-1; clone size: few; CDR3 protein: CASSENTGGTEAFF; CDR3 DNA: TGTGCCAGCAGTGAGAATACAGGGGGCACTGAAGCTTTCTTT
V gene: TRBV29-1; D gene: .; J gene: TRBJ2-5; clone size: few; CDR3 protein: CSVTAYRAKGETQYF; CDR3 DNA: TGCAGCGTCACTGCTTACAGGGCAAAGGGAGAGACCCAGTACTTC
V gene: TRBV24-1; D gene: .; J gene: TRBJ2-5; clone size: few; CDR3 protein: CATSDGAELLRETQYF; CDR3 DNA: TGTGCCACCAGTGACGGAGCGGAGCTCTTACGGGAGACCCAGTACTTC
V gene: TRBV5-1; D gene: .; J gene: TRBJ2-3; clone size: many; CDR3 protein: CASSLEADTQYF; CDR3 DNA: TGTGCCAGCAGTTTGGAGGCAGATACGCAGTATTTT
V gene: TRBV5-6; D gene: .; J gene: TRBJ2-5; clone size: few; CDR3 protein: CASSAPGFSGETQYF; CDR3 DNA: TGTGCCAGCAGCGCACCAGGTTTTTCCGGAGAGACCCAGTACTTC